These 19 T cell receptor beta chains share one sample of origin, sequenced in a study of T-cell memory formation after mild COVID-19. TCRdb recomputed calls from the 5' RACE reads with MiXCR, one row per CDR3 protein. The sample has hundreds of thousands of distinct CDR3 sequences; about a sixth are singletons. Sequencing was done on a sample of PBMCs or a T cell subset sorted from them (not recorded which). These receptors all stem from an adult woman who had mild COVID-19 (a few samples of this study predate the infection). Cell type and time point are not known.

This clonotype was seen more than once but under ten times. The rearrangement joins TRBV19 to TRBJ2-3; 7 bases agree with TRBD1. The ends lost 10 bases at V and 2 bases at J; junction bases unmatched: 15. CDR1 is LNHDA and CDR2 is SQIVND in the germline V gene (reference sequence). This CDR3 region has 16 residues. In DNA form, the CDR3 reads TGTGCCACCGAAGCGGCAGGACAGGCATTCACAGATACGCAGTATTTT. Encoded protein: CATEAAGQAFTDTQYF.

In this sample, this clonotype turned up a few times. The genes are TRBV30 and TRBJ2-1; D tentatively fits TRBD1 or TRBD2 (5 bases each). V was clipped by 0 bases and J by 3 bases, with 9 bases between them. This CDR3 region has 14 residues. Germline V gene data show CDR1 as GTSNPN and CDR2 as SVGIG (reference sequence). CDR3 DNA sequence: TGTGCCTGGAGTGTACTGGGACGCTACAATGAGCAGTTCTTC. Residues: CAWSVLGRYNEQFF.

This clonotype was seen ten or more times. The genes are TRBV29-1 and TRBJ1-2, with D tentatively TRBD1 (5 bases). Germline CDR1 reads SQVTM; CDR2 reads ANQGSEA. The CDR3 extends over 12 amino acids. V lost 4 bases and J 7 bases, leaving 13 bases between the germline ends. CDR3 region: CSVGHRSSGYTF. In DNA, the CDR3 is TGCAGCGTTGGGCACAGGTCTAGTGGCTACACCTTC.

In this sample, this clonotype turned up a few times. The rearrangement links TRBV12-3 or TRBV12-4 to TRBJ2-7, with 10 bases matching TRBD2. V lost 3 bases, J lost 7 bases, and 6 bases stayed unmatched. The CDR3 extends over 14 amino acids. CDR3 protein: CASSFTSGVPEQYF. The CDR3 DNA reads as TGTGCCAGCAGTTTTACTAGCGGGGTCCCTGAGCAGTACTTC.

This rearrangement joins TRBV7-2 to TRBJ1-1; 9 bases match TRBD1. The CDR3 is made up of 17 amino acids. Germline CDR1 is SGHTA and CDR2 is FQGNSA. V was clipped by 1 base and J by 0 bases; unmatched bases: 6. The chain's CDR3 is CASSLGGTGRMNTEAFF. Written as DNA, the CDR3 is TGTGCCAGCAGCTTAGGAGGGACAGGGCGCATGAACACTGAAGCTTTCTTT. The full variable domain, in which reference TRBV7-2 and TRBJ1-1 provide the parts outside the CDR3, is GAGVSQSPSNKVTEKGKDVELRCDPISGHTALYWYRQSLGQGLEFLIYFQGNSAPDKSGLPSDRFSAERTGGSVSTLTIQRTQQEDSAVYLCASSLGGTGRMNTEAFFGQGTRLTVV.

This clonotype was seen a few times. The genes are TRBV3-1 and TRBJ2-1, with 12 positions matching TRBD2. CDR3 length equals 20 residues. V lost 4 bases, J lost 0 bases, and 13 bases stayed unmatched. Germline lookup yields CDR1 LGHDT and CDR2 YNNKEL (reference sequence). The CDR3 spells CASSPERLAGEQSSYNEQFF. CDR3 bases: TGTGCCAGCAGCCCAGAGAGACTAGCGGGGGAGCAGAGCTCCTACAATGAGCAGTTCTTC.

The chain carries TRBV2 and TRBJ2-3; TRBD1 agrees at 7 bases. Germline V gene sequence: CDR1 SNHLY, CDR2 FYNNEI. This CDR3 is 14 amino acids long. Germline trimming cut 4 bases from V and 5 bases from J; bases unmatched to any gene: 6. CDR3 in amino acids: CASSATGYGDTQYF. The CDR3 DNA reads as TGTGCCAGCAGTGCGACAGGGTATGGAGATACGCAGTATTTT. Combining the CDR3 with reference TRBV2 and TRBJ2-3 gives the whole variable domain EPEVTQTPSHQVTQMGQEVILRCVPISNHLYFYWYRQILGQKVEFLVSFYNNEISEKSEIFDDQFSVERPDGSNFTLKIRSTKLEDSAMYFCASSATGYGDTQYFGPGTRLTVL.

The V call is TRBV20-1, the J call TRBJ2-7, with TRBD1 matching 10 bases. The trim removed 3 bases at V and 2 bases at J, leaving 7 bases unmatched. The CDR3 runs 15 residues. Germline values: CDR1 DFQATT, CDR2 SNEGSKA (reference sequence). CDR3: CSASGPGTGAYEQYF. In nucleotides, the CDR3 is TGCAGTGCTAGTGGTCCCGGGACAGGGGCCTACGAGCAGTACTTC.

This clonotype has at least ten counts. The CDR3 spells CASSQEINTEAFF. The CDR3 DNA reads TGTGCCAGCAGTCAGGAGATCAACACTGAAGCTTTCTTT. V gene TRBV6-6 combines with J gene TRBJ1-1; no definite D call. The V gene's germline CDR1 is MNHNY and CDR2 SVGAGI (reference sequence). Trimming cost V 5 bases and J 2 bases, with 9 bases left between them. This CDR3 is built from 13 residues.

This clonotype was recorded at least ten times. The CDR3 here is CASSFSGGSYNEQFF. In nucleotides, the CDR3 is TGCGCCAGCAGTTTCTCAGGGGGCTCCTACAATGAGCAGTTCTTC. The chain has TRBV5-1 and TRBJ2-1; TRBD1 aligns across 7 bases. The CDR3 consists of 15 residues. Per the germline V gene, CDR1 is SGHRS and CDR2 is YFSETQ. Trimming took 5 bases from V and 0 from J; bases not matched to a gene: 5.

In this sample, this clonotype turned up a few times. This chain uses TRBV7-8 with TRBJ2-3, with 9 bases that match TRBD2. After removal of 7 bases from V and 4 bases from J, the junction contained 3 bases not matched to a gene. This CDR3 contains 13 residues. Germline CDR1 and CDR2: SGHVS and FQNEAQ. CDR3 in DNA: TGTGCCAGCACTAGCGGGAACGCAGATACGCAGTATTTT. This gives the protein CASTSGNADTQYF.

This chain uses TRBV19 with TRBJ1-2; no firm D call. Germline CDR1 and CDR2: LNHDA and SQIVND (reference sequence). The germline V and J ends were trimmed by 2 bases and 0 bases, with 4 bases remaining between them. This CDR3 comprises 13 residues. CDR3 residues: CASSISANYGYTF. The DNA of the CDR3 is TGTGCCAGTAGTATATCAGCTAACTATGGCTACACCTTC.

This clonotype was counted only a few times. The V gene is TRBV2, the J gene TRBJ2-7; a possible D gene is TRBD1 (5 bases). The CDR3 loop spans 13 amino acids. The V and J ends lost 2 bases and 1 base respectively, with 6 bases between them. The V gene's germline CDR1 is SNHLY and CDR2 FYNNEI. CDR3 region: CASSERQSYEQYF. For the CDR3, the DNA is TGTGCCAGCAGTGAACGACAGTCCTACGAGCAGTACTTC.

The chain links TRBV6-5 to TRBJ1-5, with 7 bases that match TRBD1. After removal of 2 bases from V and 7 bases from J, the junction contained 2 bases not matched to a gene. The CDR3 covers 13 residues. CDR1 and CDR2 (germline): MNHEY, SVGAGI. CDR3 coding DNA: TGTGCCAGCAGTTACATACAGGGGCAGCCCCAGCATTTT. Translated: CASSYIQGQPQHF.

The rearrangement links TRBV3-1 to TRBJ1-1; tentatively, D is TRBD1 (5 bases). The CDR3 totals 14 residues. Trimming removed 2 bases from V and 6 bases from J, with 13 bases in between. Germline V gives CDR1 LGHDT, CDR2 YNNKEL (reference sequence). The DNA for the CDR3 is TGTGCCAGCAGCCAAATCTTGTCGGGGGCTGAAGCTTTCTTT. Its protein is CASSQILSGAEAFF.

This clonotype has only a few counts. The rearrangement uses TRBV7-2 and TRBJ2-5; TRBD1 agrees at 9 bases. CDR1 and CDR2 (germline): SGHTA, FQGNSA. The ends lost 1 base at V and 2 bases at J; junction bases unmatched: 11. This CDR3 is built from 18 residues. The CDR3 loop reads CASSLVRLTGGDQETQYF. CDR3 nucleotides: TGTGCCAGCAGCTTAGTCAGGTTAACAGGGGGCGATCAAGAGACCCAGTACTTC.

The chain couples TRBV25-1 to TRBJ1-1; D is possibly TRBD1 (5 bases). The V end was cut by 3 bases, the J end by 3 bases, with 14 bases between. Germline assignment: CDR1 MGHDK and CDR2 SYGVNS. The CDR3 has 15 residues. The CDR3 nucleotides are TGTGCCAGCAGTGACTCGGGGGGATTGGACACTGAAGCTTTCTTT. Translated: CASSDSGGLDTEAFF.

The chain recombines TRBV20-1 with TRBJ2-7; 8 bases fit TRBD2. CDR3 length: 15 amino acids. Germline assignment: CDR1 DFQATT and CDR2 SNEGSKA (reference sequence). Trimming at V came to 0 bases and at J to 1 base, leaving 5 bases not matched to a gene. The CDR3 here is CSARDPSGSSYEQYF. The CDR3 DNA reads TGCAGTGCTAGAGATCCCAGCGGGAGTTCCTACGAGCAGTACTTC.

V is TRBV7-2 and J is TRBJ2-2; tentatively, D is TRBD1 or TRBD2 (5 bases each). V was shortened by 5 bases and J by 1 base, with 14 bases between the two germline ends. The CDR3 extends over 16 amino acids. Germline-derived CDR1 and CDR2 are SGHTA and FQGNSA. The DNA of the CDR3 is TGTGCCAGCAGCCCGCCCGGGACGGGGAACACCGGGGAGCTGTTTTTT. It codes for CASSPPGTGNTGELFF.